Listed below are T cell receptor beta chains from one sample, sequenced in a study of molecular identifiers for immune sequencing clone quantification. TCRdb re-derived calls from the PCR reads in MiXCR, one entry per CDR3 protein. The table records under 600,000 distinct CDR3 sequences, approximately 25% of them present only once. Material: naive CD8+ T cells from blood, with Jurkat cell RNA spiked in. Source of these receptors: a human donor in good health. Some libraries in this study had Jurkat cell RNA spiked in. Both conserved end residues are part of each CDR3. The D gene is left open where the match is weak. Clone size is shown for a subset of rows, as once, few, many or a class of expanded clone.

clone_size: .
v_call: TRBV12-3/TRBV12-4
d_call: .
j_call: TRBJ2-2
cdr3_aa: CASSPYPNTGELFF
cdr3_nt: TGTGCCAGCAGTCCGTATCCGAACACCGGGGAGCTGTTTTTT

clone_size: .
v_call: TRBV15
d_call: TRBD2
j_call: TRBJ2-3
cdr3_aa: CATSRDSSGGATDTQYF
cdr3_nt: TGTGCCACCAGCAGAGATAGTAGCGGGGGGGCTACAGATACGCAGTATTTT

clone_size: few
v_call: TRBV20-1
d_call: TRBD2
j_call: TRBJ2-3
cdr3_aa: CSARGTSGSQSDTQYF
cdr3_nt: TGCAGTGCTAGAGGTACTAGCGGGAGTCAATCAGATACGCAGTATTTT

clone_size: .
v_call: TRBV12-3/TRBV12-4
d_call: .
j_call: TRBJ1-5
cdr3_aa: CASQPTGSNQPQHF
cdr3_nt: TGTGCCAGCCAGCCGACGGGTAGCAATCAGCCCCAGCATTTT

clone_size: few
v_call: TRBV19
d_call: TRBD1
j_call: TRBJ2-7
cdr3_aa: CASSYGTGDSLSYEQYF
cdr3_nt: TGTGCCAGTAGTTACGGGACAGGGGATTCCCTCTCCTACGAGCAGTACTTC

clone_size: .
v_call: TRBV12-3/TRBV12-4
d_call: .
j_call: TRBJ2-6
cdr3_aa: CASSEGSGANALTF
cdr3_nt: TGTGCCAGCAGTGAGGGGTCCGGGGCCAACGCCCTGACTTTC

clone_size: .
v_call: TRBV5-4
d_call: TRBD1
j_call: TRBJ2-3
cdr3_aa: CASSLAIGQGWSDTQYF
cdr3_nt: TGTGCCAGCAGCTTGGCCATAGGACAGGGTTGGTCAGATACGCAGTATTTT

clone_size: few
v_call: TRBV18
d_call: .
j_call: TRBJ1-1
cdr3_aa: CASSPDLGVTQNTEAFF
cdr3_nt: TGTGCCAGCTCACCAGATTTAGGGGTGACACAGAACACTGAAGCTTTCTTT

clone_size: .
v_call: TRBV12-5
d_call: TRBD1
j_call: TRBJ1-1
cdr3_aa: CASGLTGGWTGAFF
cdr3_nt: TGTGCTAGTGGTTTGACAGGGGGCTGGACTGGAGCTTTCTTT

clone_size: .
v_call: TRBV5-6
d_call: .
j_call: TRBJ2-3
cdr3_aa: CASSFWATDTDTQYF
cdr3_nt: TGTGCCAGCAGCTTTTGGGCTACCGACACAGATACGCAGTATTTT

clone_size: .
v_call: TRBV3-1
d_call: .
j_call: TRBJ2-2
cdr3_aa: CASSQQLAPGELFF
cdr3_nt: TGTGCCAGCAGCCAGCAGCTAGCTCCCGGGGAGCTGTTTTTT

clone_size: many
v_call: TRBV20-1
d_call: .
j_call: TRBJ1-1
cdr3_aa: CSAREWEMNTEAFF
cdr3_nt: TGCAGTGCTAGAGAGTGGGAAATGAACACTGAAGCTTTCTTT

clone_size: .
v_call: TRBV4-3
d_call: .
j_call: TRBJ2-1
cdr3_aa: CASSQTRSSSYNEQFF
cdr3_nt: TGCGCCAGCAGCCAAACTAGGTCCAGCTCCTACAATGAGCAGTTCTTC

clone_size: .
v_call: TRBV20-1
d_call: TRBD2
j_call: TRBJ2-7
cdr3_aa: CSARSGSVYEQYF
cdr3_nt: TGCAGTGCTAGAAGCGGGAGTGTCTACGAGCAGTACTTC

clone_size: few
v_call: TRBV27
d_call: .
j_call: TRBJ2-5
cdr3_aa: CASSLSVGIQETQYF
cdr3_nt: TGTGCCAGCAGTTTATCGGTCGGGATTCAAGAGACCCAGTACTTC

clone_size: few
v_call: TRBV5-4
d_call: .
j_call: TRBJ2-7
cdr3_aa: CASSVEGEQYF
cdr3_nt: TGTGCCAGCAGCGTTGAAGGGGAGCAGTACTTC

clone_size: .
v_call: TRBV7-9
d_call: .
j_call: TRBJ2-7
cdr3_aa: CASSPSYGSPGEQYF
cdr3_nt: TGTGCCAGCAGCCCATCGTACGGGAGTCCAGGGGAGCAGTACTTC

clone_size: .
v_call: TRBV9
d_call: TRBD1
j_call: TRBJ2-5
cdr3_aa: CASSGTGGGQETQYF
cdr3_nt: TGTGCCAGCAGTGGGACAGGGGGCGGTCAAGAGACCCAGTACTTC

clone_size: few
v_call: TRBV7-8
d_call: .
j_call: TRBJ1-2
cdr3_aa: CASSLEARTAQFSYTF
cdr3_nt: TGTGCCAGCAGCTTAGAGGCTCGGACAGCTCAATTTAGCTACACCTTC

clone_size: many
v_call: TRBV28
d_call: .
j_call: TRBJ2-3
cdr3_aa: CASSQTGMSTDTQYF
cdr3_nt: TGTGCCAGCAGTCAAACAGGGATGAGCACAGATACGCAGTATTTT

clone_size: few
v_call: TRBV6-2/TRBV6-3
d_call: .
j_call: TRBJ1-5
cdr3_aa: CASSYNGGPDQPQHF
cdr3_nt: TGTGCCAGCAGCTATAATGGAGGCCCTGATCAGCCCCAGCATTTT

clone_size: many
v_call: TRBV6-5
d_call: .
j_call: TRBJ2-3
cdr3_aa: CASRASELTDTQYF
cdr3_nt: TGTGCCAGTAGGGCGTCCGAACTTACAGATACGCAGTATTTT

clone_size: many
v_call: TRBV5-5
d_call: TRBD1
j_call: TRBJ1-1
cdr3_aa: CASSLAQGVAAFF
cdr3_nt: TGTGCCAGCAGCTTGGCACAGGGGGTAGCAGCTTTCTTT

clone_size: .
v_call: TRBV6-2/TRBV6-3
d_call: .
j_call: TRBJ1-4
cdr3_aa: CASSYLGANEKLFF
cdr3_nt: TGTGCCAGCAGTTACCTGGGAGCTAATGAAAAACTGTTTTTT

clone_size: few
v_call: TRBV28
d_call: TRBD2
j_call: TRBJ2-2
cdr3_aa: CASSFLAGVGTGELFF
cdr3_nt: TGTGCCAGCAGTTTTCTAGCGGGAGTGGGGACCGGGGAGCTGTTTTTT

clone_size: .
v_call: TRBV12-3/TRBV12-4
d_call: .
j_call: TRBJ1-1
cdr3_aa: CASSFGYTEAFF
cdr3_nt: TGTGCCAGCAGTTTTGGGTACACTGAAGCTTTCTTT

clone_size: .
v_call: TRBV5-3
d_call: .
j_call: TRBJ2-2
cdr3_aa: CASSLRVRGPNTGELLF
cdr3_nt: TGTGCCAGCAGCTTGCGGGTTCGGGGTCCGAACACCGGGGAGCTGTTATTT

clone_size: .
v_call: TRBV4-3
d_call: .
j_call: TRBJ2-3
cdr3_aa: CASSQGDWTDTDTQYF
cdr3_nt: TGCGCCAGCAGCCAGGGAGACTGGACTGACACAGATACGCAGTATTTT

clone_size: few
v_call: TRBV27
d_call: .
j_call: TRBJ2-7
cdr3_aa: CASSFSSPLPDEQYF
cdr3_nt: TGTGCCAGCAGTTTTTCAAGCCCTTTACCCGACGAGCAGTACTTC

clone_size: many
v_call: TRBV5-5
d_call: TRBD1
j_call: TRBJ1-1
cdr3_aa: CASSLWDRGSTEAFF
cdr3_nt: TGTGCCAGCAGCCTATGGGACAGGGGATCCACTGAAGCTTTCTTT

clone_size: few
v_call: TRBV27
d_call: TRBD1
j_call: TRBJ2-3
cdr3_aa: CASSLNTWTRQGGSTDTQYF
cdr3_nt: TGTGCCAGCAGTTTAAACACATGGACCAGACAGGGGGGAAGCACAGATACGCAGTATTTT

clone_size: .
v_call: TRBV3-1
d_call: TRBD2
j_call: TRBJ2-3
cdr3_aa: CASSQPYQTSGQDTQYF
cdr3_nt: TGTGCCAGCAGCCAGCCTTATCAGACTAGCGGCCAAGATACGCAGTATTTT

clone_size: many
v_call: TRBV7-6
d_call: .
j_call: TRBJ1-1
cdr3_aa: CASSLAPRSQGNTEAFF
cdr3_nt: TGTGCCAGCAGCTTAGCGCCCAGGAGTCAGGGGAACACTGAAGCTTTCTTT

clone_size: .
v_call: TRBV7-9
d_call: .
j_call: TRBJ2-7
cdr3_aa: CASSQSHQVGQGNTYEQYF
cdr3_nt: TGTGCCAGCAGCCAGAGCCACCAAGTGGGGCAGGGCAATACCTACGAGCAGTACTTC

clone_size: many
v_call: TRBV4-3
d_call: .
j_call: TRBJ1-1
cdr3_aa: CASSQDSPMNTEAFF
cdr3_nt: TGCGCCAGCAGCCAGGACAGTCCCATGAACACTGAAGCTTTCTTT

clone_size: few
v_call: TRBV7-9
d_call: .
j_call: TRBJ2-5
cdr3_aa: CASSPIIQGEETQYF
cdr3_nt: TGTGCCAGCAGCCCAATCATTCAGGGCGAAGAGACCCAGTACTTC